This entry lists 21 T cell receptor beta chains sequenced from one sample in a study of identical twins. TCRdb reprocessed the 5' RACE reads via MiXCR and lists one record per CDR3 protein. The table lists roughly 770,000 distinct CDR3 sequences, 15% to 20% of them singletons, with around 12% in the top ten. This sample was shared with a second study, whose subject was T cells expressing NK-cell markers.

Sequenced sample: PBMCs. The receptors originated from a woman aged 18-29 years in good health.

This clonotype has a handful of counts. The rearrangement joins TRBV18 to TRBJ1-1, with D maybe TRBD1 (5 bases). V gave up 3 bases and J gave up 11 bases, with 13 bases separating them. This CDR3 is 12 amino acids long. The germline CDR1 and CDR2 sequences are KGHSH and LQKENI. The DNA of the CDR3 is TGTGCCAGCTCACCCTTGGGGGTACGGGCTTTCTTT. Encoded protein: CASSPLGVRAFF. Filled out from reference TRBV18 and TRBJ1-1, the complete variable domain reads NAGVMQNPRHLVRRRGQEARLRCSPMKGHSHVYWYRQLPEEGLKFMVYLQKENIIDESGMPKERFSAEFPKEGPSILRIQQVVRGDSAAYFCASSPLGVRAFFGQGTRLTVV.

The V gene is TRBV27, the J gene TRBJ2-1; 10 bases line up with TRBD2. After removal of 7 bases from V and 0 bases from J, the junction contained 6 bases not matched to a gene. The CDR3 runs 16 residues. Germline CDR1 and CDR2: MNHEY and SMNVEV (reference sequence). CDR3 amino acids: CASKGLAPFSYNEQFF. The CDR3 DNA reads TGTGCCAGCAAGGGACTAGCGCCATTCTCCTACAATGAGCAGTTCTTC.

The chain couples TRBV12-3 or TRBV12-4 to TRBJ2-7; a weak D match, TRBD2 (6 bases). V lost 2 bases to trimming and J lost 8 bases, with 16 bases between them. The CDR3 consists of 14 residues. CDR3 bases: TGTGCCAGCAGTTTATCAGGACTACCCGGCCAGCAGTACTTC. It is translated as CASSLSGLPGQQYF.

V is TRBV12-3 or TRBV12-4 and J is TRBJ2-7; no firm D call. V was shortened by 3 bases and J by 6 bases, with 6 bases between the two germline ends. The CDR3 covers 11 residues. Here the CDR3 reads CASSLGIEQYF. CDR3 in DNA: TGTGCCAGCAGTTTGGGGATCGAGCAGTACTTC.

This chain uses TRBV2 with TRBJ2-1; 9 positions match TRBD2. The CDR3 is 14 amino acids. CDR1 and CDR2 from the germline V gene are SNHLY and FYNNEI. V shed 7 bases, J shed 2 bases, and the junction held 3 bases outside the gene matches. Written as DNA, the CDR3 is TGTGCCAGCATCGAGCGGGGGGCCTACAATGAGCAGTTCTTC. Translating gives CASIERGAYNEQFF.

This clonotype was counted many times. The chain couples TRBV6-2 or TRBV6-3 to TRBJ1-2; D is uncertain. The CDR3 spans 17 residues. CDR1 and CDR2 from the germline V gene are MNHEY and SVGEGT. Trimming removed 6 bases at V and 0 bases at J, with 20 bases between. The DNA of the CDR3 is TGTGCCAGCAGCTCCCCGCCTGGAGTTCCAGCTAACTATGGCTACACCTTC. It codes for CASSSPPGVPANYGYTF.

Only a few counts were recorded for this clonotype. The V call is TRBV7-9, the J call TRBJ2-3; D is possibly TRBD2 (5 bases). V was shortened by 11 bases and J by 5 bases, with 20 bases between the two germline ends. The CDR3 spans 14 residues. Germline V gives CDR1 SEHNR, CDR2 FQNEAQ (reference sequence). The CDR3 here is CAGSYSSEVDTQYF. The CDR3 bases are TGTGCCGGATCCTATTCCTCGGAGGTAGATACGCAGTATTTT.

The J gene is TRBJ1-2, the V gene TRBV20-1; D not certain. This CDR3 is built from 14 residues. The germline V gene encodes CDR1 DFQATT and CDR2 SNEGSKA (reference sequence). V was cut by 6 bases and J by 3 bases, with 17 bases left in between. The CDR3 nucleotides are TGCAGTGCAGAGAACGGCACGATTTACTATGGCTACACCTTC. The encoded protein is CSAENGTIYYGYTF.

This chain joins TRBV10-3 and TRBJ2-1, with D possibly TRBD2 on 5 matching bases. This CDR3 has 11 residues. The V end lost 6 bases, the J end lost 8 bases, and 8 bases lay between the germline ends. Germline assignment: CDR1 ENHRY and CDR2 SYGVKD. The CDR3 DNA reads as TGTGCCATCAGCCTCGGGGATGAGCAGTTCTTC. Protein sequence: CAISLGDEQFF.

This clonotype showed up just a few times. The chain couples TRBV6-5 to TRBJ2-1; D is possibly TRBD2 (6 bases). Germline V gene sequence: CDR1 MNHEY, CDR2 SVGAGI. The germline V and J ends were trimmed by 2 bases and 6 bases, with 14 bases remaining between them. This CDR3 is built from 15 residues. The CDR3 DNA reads TGTGCCAGCAGTTACGGATTAGCGGCCCCCAATGAGCAGTTCTTC. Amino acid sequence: CASSYGLAAPNEQFF.

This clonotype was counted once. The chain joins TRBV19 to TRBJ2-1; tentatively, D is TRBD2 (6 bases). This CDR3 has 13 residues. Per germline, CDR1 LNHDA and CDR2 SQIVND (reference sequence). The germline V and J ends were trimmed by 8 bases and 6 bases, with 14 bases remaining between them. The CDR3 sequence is CASRQRSGNEQFF. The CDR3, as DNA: TGTGCCAGTCGCCAGCGTAGCGGCAATGAGCAGTTCTTC.

CDR3 sequence reads: CSGGTSGGLEQFF. CDR3 nucleotide sequence: TGCAGTGGCGGGACTAGCGGGGGTCTTGAGCAGTTCTTC. V usage is TRBV20-1 and J usage is TRBJ2-1; TRBD2 agrees at 14 bases. Germline V gene lookup returns CDR1 DFQATT and CDR2 SNEGSKA (reference sequence). The CDR3 contains 13 residues. V shed 7 bases and J 9 bases; nucleotides not matched to a gene: 5.

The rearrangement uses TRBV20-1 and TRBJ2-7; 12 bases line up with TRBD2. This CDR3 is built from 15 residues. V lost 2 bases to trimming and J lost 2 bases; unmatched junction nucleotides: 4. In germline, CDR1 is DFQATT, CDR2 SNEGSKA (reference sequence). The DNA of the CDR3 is TGCAGTGCTAGAAGGACTAGCGGGAATCCCTACGAGCAGTACTTC. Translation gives CSARRTSGNPYEQYF.

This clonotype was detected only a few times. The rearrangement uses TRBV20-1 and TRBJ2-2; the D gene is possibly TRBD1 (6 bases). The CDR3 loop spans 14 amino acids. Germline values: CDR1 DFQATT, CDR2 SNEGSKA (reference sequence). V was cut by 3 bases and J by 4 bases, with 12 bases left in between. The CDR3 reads CSARQGLGTGELFF. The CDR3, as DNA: TGCAGTGCTAGGCAGGGGTTGGGCACCGGGGAGCTGTTTTTT.

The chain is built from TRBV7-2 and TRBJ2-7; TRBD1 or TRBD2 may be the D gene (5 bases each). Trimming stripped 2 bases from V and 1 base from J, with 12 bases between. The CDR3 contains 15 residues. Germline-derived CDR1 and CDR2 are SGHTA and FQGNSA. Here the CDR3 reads CASSLRDGRSYEQYF. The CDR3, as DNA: TGTGCCAGCAGCTTAAGGGACGGTAGATCCTACGAGCAGTACTTC.

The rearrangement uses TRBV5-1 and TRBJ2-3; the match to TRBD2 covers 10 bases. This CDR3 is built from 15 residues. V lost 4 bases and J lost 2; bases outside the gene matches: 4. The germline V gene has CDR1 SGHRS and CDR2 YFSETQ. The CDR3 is CASSVLAGYTDTQYF. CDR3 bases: TGCGCCAGCAGCGTACTAGCGGGGTACACAGATACGCAGTATTTT.

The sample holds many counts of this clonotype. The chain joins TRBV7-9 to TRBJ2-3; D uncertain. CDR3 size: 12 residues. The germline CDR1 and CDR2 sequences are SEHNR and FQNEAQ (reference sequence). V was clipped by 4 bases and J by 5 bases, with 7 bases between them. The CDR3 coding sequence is TGTGCCAGCAGCTCAGGCCGAGATACGCAGTATTTT. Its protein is CASSSGRDTQYF.

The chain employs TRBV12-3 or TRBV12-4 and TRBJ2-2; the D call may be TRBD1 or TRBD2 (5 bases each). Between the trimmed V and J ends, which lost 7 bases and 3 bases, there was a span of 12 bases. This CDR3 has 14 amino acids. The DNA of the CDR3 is TGTGCCAGCACCTTGGGGCGGGACACCGGGGAGCTGTTTTTT. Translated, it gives CASTLGRDTGELFF.

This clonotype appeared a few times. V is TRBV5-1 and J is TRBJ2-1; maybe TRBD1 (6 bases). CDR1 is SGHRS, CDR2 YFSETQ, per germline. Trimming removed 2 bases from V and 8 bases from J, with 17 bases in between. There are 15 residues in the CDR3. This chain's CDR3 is CASSLDRPPTYEQFF. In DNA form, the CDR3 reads TGCGCCAGCAGCTTAGACAGGCCCCCGACCTATGAGCAGTTCTTC.

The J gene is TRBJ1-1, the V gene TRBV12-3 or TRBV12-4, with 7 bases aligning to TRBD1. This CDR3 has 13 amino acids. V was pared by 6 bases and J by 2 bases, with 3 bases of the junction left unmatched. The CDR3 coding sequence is TGTGCCAGCAGCGAGGGGGCCAACACTGAAGCTTTCTTT. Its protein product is CASSEGANTEAFF.

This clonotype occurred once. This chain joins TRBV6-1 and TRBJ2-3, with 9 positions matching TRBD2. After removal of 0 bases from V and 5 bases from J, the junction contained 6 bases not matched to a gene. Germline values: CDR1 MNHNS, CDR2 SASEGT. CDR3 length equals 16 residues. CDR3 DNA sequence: TGTGCCAGCAGTGAAGCTGCGGGGGGGGCCAGAGATACGCAGTATTTT. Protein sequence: CASSEAAGGARDTQYF.